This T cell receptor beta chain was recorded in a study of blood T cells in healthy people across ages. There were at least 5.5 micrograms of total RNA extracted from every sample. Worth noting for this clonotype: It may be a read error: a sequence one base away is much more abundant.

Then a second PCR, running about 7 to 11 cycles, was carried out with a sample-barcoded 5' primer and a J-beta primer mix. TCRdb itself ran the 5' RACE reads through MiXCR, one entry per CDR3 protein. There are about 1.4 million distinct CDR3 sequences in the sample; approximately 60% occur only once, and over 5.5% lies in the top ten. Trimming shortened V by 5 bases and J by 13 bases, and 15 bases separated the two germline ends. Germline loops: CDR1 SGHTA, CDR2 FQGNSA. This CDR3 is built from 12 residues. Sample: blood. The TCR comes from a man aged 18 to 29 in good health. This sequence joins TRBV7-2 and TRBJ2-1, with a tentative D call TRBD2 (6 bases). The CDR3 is CASSASRETQFF. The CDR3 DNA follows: TGTGCCAGCAGCGCCAGTCGGGAGACCCAGTTCTTC. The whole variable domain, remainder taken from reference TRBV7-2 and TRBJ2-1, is GAGVSQSPSNKVTEKGKDVELRCDPISGHTALYWYRQSLGQGLEFLIYFQGNSAPDKSGLPSDRFSAERTGGSVSTLTIQRTQQEDSAVYLCASSASRETQFFGPGTRLTVL.